This T cell receptor (beta chain) was documented in a study of shared clonotypes between healthy human individuals. The study's findings and limits: Sharing across four donors was highest in naive CD4 (roughly 5%) and lowest in memory CD8 (around 0.4%).

Donors, without exception, were Caucasian adults residing in Nashville, Tennessee. Genomic DNA of each subset was evenly split across several immunoSEQ plates. Repertoires were generated with immunoSEQ multiplex PCR, while TCRdb's copy carries only in-frame clones and drops some. The top ten clones hold 0.4% to 0.55% of a sample with around 1.5 million clones, 95% to 99% of them seen once. Regarding this clone: Its antigen is unidentified.

V was cut by 8 bases and J by 5 bases, with 15 bases left in between. The CDR3 covers 13 residues. In germline, CDR1 is MDHEN, CDR2 SYDVKM. Input material: naive CD4+ T cells sorted from blood. Subset of the sample: CD45RA+ positively selected. The chain combines TRBV28 with TRBJ1-2; D gene ambiguous. The clonotype was recovered from a young man in good health. CDR3: CASGSAYSYGYTF. CDR3 DNA: TGTGCCAGCGGATCAGCATACAGTTATGGCTACACCTTC.